This TCR beta chain appears in the sequencing data of a study of response to subunit inactivated influenza vaccine. This clonotype was counted a few times. What it recognizes is unknown. Germline assignment: CDR1 SGHTA and CDR2 FQGNSA. The CDR3 spans 14 residues. Trimming cost V 4 bases and J 3 bases; bases outside gene matches: 5. In TCRdb, the RT-PCR reads were re-called with MiXCR into one record per CDR3 protein. The repertoire holds about 500,000 distinct CDR3 sequences, with approximately 16% as singletons. Notes on the study in general: Every seasonal influenza vaccination brings in few new T cells, the authors suggested.

The source of this sequence is a man aged 50 to 75 who received an inactivated influenza vaccine. V gene TRBV7-2 combines with J gene TRBJ2-7; 8 bases match TRBD1. Sequencing was performed on CD4+ T cells sorted from PBMCs, taken about 24 months after vaccination. CDR3 sequence: CASSSTGDHYEQYF. The CDR3 DNA reads TGTGCCAGCAGCTCGACAGGGGATCACTACGAGCAGTACTTC.